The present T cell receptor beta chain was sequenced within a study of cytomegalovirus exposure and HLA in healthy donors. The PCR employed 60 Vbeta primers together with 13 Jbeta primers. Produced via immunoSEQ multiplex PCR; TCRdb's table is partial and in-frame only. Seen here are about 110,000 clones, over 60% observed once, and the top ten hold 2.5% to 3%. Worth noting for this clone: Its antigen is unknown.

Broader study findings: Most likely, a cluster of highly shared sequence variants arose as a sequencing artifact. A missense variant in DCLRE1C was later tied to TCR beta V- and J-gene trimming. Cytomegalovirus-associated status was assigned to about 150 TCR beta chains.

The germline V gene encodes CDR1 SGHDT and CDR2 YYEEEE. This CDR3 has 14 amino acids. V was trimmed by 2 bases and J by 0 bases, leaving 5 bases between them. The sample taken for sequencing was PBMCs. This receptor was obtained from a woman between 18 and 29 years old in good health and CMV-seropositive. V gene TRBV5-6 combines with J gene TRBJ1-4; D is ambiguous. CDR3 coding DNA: TGTGCCAGCAGCTTTGACACAACTAATGAAAAACTGTTTTTT. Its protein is CASSFDTTNEKLFF.